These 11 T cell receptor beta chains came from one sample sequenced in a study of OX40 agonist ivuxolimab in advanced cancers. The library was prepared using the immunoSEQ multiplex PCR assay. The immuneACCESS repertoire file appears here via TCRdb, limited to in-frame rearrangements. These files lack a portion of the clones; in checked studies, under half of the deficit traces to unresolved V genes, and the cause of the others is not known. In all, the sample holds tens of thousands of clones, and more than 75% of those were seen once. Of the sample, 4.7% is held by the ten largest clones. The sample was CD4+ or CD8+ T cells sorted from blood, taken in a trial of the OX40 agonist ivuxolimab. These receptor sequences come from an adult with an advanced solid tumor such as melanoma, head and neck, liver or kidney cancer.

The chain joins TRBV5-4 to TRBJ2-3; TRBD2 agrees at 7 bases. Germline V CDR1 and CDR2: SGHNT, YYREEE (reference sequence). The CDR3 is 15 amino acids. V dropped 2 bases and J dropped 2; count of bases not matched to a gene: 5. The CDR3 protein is CASSFPGGTTDTQYF. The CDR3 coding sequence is TGTGCCAGCAGCTTTCCGGGAGGAACCACAGATACGCAGTATTTT.

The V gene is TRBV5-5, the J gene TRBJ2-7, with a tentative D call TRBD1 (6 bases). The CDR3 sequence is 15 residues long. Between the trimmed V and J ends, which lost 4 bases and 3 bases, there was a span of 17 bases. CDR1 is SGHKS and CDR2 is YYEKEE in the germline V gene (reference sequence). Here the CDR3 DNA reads TGTGCCAGCAGCAGAATCCCACAGGGAAACTACGAGCAGTACTTC. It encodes CASSRIPQGNYEQYF.

The chain's CDR3 is CASSEPGIYEQYF. The CDR3 DNA reads TGTGCCAGCAGTGAACCGGGGATCTACGAGCAGTACTTC. The chain uses TRBV25-1 and TRBJ2-7; D is possibly TRBD2 (5 bases). The CDR3 contains 13 residues. V dropped 2 bases and J dropped 3 bases, with 8 bases sitting between them. The germline V gene encodes CDR1 MGHDK and CDR2 SYGVNS.

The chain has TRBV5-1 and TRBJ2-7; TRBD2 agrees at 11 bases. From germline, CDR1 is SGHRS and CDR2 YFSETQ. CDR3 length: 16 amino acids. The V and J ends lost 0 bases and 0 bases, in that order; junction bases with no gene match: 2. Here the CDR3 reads CASSLAGLADSYEQYF. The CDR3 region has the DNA TGCGCCAGCAGCTTGGCGGGACTAGCGGACTCCTACGAGCAGTACTTC.

CDR3: CASSLEAAQETQYF. DNA of the CDR3: TGCGCCAGCAGCTTGGAGGCAGCGCAAGAGACCCAGTACTTC. The genes are TRBV5-1 and TRBJ2-5; D remains unclear. CDR3 size: 14 residues. Germline V lookup: CDR1 SGHRS, CDR2 YFSETQ. V was cut by 0 bases and J by 2 bases, with 8 bases left in between. Variable domain in full (rest from reference TRBV5-1 and TRBJ2-5): KAGVTQTPRYLIKTRGQQVTLSCSPISGHRSVSWYQQTPGQGLQFLFEYFSETQRNKGNFPGRFSGRQFSNSRSEMNVSTLELGDSALYLCASSLEAAQETQYFGPGTRLLVL.

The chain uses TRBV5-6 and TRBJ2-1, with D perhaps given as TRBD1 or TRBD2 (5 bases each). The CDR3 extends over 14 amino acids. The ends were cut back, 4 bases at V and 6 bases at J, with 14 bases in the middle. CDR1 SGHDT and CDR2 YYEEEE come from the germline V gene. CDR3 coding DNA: TGTGCCAGCAGCCGGAGATTAGGGACCAATGAGCAGTTCTTC. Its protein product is CASSRRLGTNEQFF.

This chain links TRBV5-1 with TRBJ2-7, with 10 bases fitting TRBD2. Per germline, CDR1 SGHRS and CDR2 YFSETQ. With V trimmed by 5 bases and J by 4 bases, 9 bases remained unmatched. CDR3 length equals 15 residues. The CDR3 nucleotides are TGCGCCAGCAGGGATGTGGCTAGCGGGAGTTACGAGCAGTACTTC. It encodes CASRDVASGSYEQYF. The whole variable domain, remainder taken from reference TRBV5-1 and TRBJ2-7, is KAGVTQTPRYLIKTRGQQVTLSCSPISGHRSVSWYQQTPGQGLQFLFEYFSETQRNKGNFPGRFSGRQFSNSRSEMNVSTLELGDSALYLCASRDVASGSYEQYFGPGTRLTVT.

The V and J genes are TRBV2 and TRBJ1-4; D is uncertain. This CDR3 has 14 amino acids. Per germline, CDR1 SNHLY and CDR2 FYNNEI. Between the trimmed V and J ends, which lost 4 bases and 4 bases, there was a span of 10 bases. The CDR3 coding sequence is TGTGCCAGCAGTGGTAGAGCCTTTAATGAAAAACTGTTTTTT. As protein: CASSGRAFNEKLFF.

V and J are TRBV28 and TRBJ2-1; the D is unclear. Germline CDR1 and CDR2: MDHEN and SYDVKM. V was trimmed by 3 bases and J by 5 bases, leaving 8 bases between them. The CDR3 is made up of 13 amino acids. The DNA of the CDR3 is TGTGCCAGCAGTTTCTATATCAACAATGAGCAGTTCTTC. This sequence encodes CASSFYINNEQFF.

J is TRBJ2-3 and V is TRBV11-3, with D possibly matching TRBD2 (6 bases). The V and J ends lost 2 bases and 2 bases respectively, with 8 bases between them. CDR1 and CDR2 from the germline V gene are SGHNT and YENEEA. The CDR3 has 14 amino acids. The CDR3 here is CASSLSGYTDTQYF. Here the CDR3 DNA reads TGTGCCAGCAGCTTAAGCGGGTACACAGATACGCAGTATTTT.

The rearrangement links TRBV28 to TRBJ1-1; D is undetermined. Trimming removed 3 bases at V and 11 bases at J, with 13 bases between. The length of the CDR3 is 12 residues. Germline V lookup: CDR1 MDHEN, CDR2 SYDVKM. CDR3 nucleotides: TGTGCCAGCAGTTTTGCGGGTCTCTTGGCTTTCTTT. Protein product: CASSFAGLLAFF.